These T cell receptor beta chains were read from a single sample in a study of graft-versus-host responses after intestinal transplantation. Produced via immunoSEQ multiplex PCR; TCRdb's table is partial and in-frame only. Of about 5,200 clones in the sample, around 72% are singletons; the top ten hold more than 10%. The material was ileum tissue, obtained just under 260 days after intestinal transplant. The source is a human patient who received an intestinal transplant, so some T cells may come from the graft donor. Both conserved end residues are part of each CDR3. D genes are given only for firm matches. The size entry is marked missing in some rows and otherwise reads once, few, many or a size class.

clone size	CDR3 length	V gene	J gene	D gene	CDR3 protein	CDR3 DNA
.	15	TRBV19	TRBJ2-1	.	CASSIFFAQNNEQFF	TGTGCCAGTAGTATTTTCTTCGCTCAGAACAATGAGCAGTTCTTC
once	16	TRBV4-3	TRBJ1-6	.	CASSQDSGHANSPLHF	TGCGCCAGCAGCCAAGATTCGGGACACGCTAATTCACCCCTCCACTTT
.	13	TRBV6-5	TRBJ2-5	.	CASSKEVQETQYF	TGTGCCAGCTCTAAGGAGGTGCAAGAGACCCAGTACTTC
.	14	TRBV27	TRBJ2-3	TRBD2	CASSLGLAGYTQYF	TGTGCCAGCAGTTTGGGACTAGCGGGATATACGCAGTATTTT
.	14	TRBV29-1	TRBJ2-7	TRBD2	CSVVTSGRAHEQYF	TGCAGCGTCGTTACTAGCGGGAGGGCCCACGAGCAGTACTTC
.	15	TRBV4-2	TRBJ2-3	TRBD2	CASSPGTSGTDTQYF	TGTGCCAGCAGCCCCGGGACTAGCGGCACAGATACGCAGTATTTT
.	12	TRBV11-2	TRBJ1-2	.	CASSPEGYGYTF	TGTGCCAGCAGCCCGGAGGGTTATGGCTACACCTTC
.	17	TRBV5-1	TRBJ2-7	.	CASSRYQQSYRVHEQYF	TGCGCCAGCAGCCGATACCAACAATCGTACAGGGTCCACGAGCAGTACTTC
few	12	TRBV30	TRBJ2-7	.	CAWSVGGYEQYF	TGTGCCTGGAGTGTAGGGGGCTACGAGCAGTACTTC
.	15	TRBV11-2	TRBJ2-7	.	CASSLLGDFFYEQYF	TGTGCCAGCAGCTTACTGGGGGACTTTTTCTACGAGCAGTACTTC
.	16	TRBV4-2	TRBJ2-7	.	CASSQDLRGTAYEQYF	TGTGCCAGCAGCCAAGATCTCCGCGGGACCGCCTACGAGCAGTACTTC
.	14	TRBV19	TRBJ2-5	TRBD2	CASSNSGGGETQYF	TGTGCCAGTAGTAACAGCGGGGGAGGGGAGACCCAGTACTTC
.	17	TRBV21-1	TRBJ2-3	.	CASSKRRSITVTDTQYF	TGTGCCAGCAGCAAAAGGAGATCGATCACGGTGACAGATACGCAGTATTTT
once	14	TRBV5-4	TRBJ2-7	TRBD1	CASSRQGASYEQYF	TGTGCCAGCAGCCGACAGGGGGCCTCCTACGAGCAGTACTTC
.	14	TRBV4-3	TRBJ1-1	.	CASSGGTEDTEAFF	TGCGCCAGCAGCGGAGGGACGGAGGACACTGAAGCTTTCTTT
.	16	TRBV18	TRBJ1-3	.	CASSPLGTQAGNTIYF	TGTGCCAGCTCACCACTGGGGACTCAGGCTGGAAACACCATATATTTT
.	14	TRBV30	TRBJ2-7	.	CAWSSGGGSYEQYF	TGTGCCTGGAGTTCTGGCGGCGGCTCCTACGAGCAGTACTTC
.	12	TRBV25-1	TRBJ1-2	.	CASSESEEGYTF	TGTGCCAGCAGTGAATCAGAAGAAGGCTACACCTTC
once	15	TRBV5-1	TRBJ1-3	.	CASSLNDNSGNTIYF	TGCGCCAGCAGCTTGAATGACAACTCTGGAAACACCATATATTTT
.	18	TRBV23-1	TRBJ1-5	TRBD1	CASSPRQGGLGGNQPQHF	TGCGCCAGCAGTCCCAGACAGGGGGGATTAGGGGGCAATCAGCCCCAGCATTTT
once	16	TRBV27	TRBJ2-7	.	CASSRLGRGASYEQYF	TGTGCCAGCAGCCGATTAGGGAGAGGAGCGAGCTACGAGCAGTACTTC
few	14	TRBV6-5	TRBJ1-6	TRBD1	CASSYGSGGSPLHF	TGTGCCAGCAGTTACGGGTCAGGGGGCTCACCCCTCCACTTT
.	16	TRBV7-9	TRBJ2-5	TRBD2	CASSLALAGGSETQYF	TGTGCCAGCAGCTTAGCACTAGCGGGAGGGTCGGAGACCCAGTACTTC
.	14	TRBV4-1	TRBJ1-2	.	CASSQRGLIYGYTF	TGCGCCAGCAGCCAACGGGGACTGATCTATGGCTACACCTTC
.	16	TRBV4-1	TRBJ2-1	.	CASSHPTTGSYNEQFF	TGCGCCAGCAGCCACCCTACTACTGGCTCCTACAATGAGCAGTTCTTC
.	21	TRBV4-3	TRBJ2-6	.	CASSRDLPRGRLAAGANVLTF	TGCGCCAGCAGCCGCGACCTACCAAGGGGTCGGTTGGCAGCTGGGGCCAACGTCCTGACTTTC
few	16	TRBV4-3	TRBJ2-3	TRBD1	CASSQDYQGAPDTQYF	TGCGCCAGCAGCCAAGACTACCAGGGGGCGCCAGATACGCAGTATTTT
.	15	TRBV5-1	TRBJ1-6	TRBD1	CASSSNTGTGSPLHF	TGCGCCAGCAGCTCAAACACCGGGACAGGGTCACCCCTCCACTTT
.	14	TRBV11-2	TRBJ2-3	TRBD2	CASSLGGGPNTQYF	TGTGCCAGCAGCTTAGGGGGAGGGCCGAATACGCAGTATTTT
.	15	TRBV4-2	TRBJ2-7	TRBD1	CASSRIDRAAYEQYF	TGTGCCAGCAGCCGGATCGACAGGGCCGCCTACGAGCAGTACTTC
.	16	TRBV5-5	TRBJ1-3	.	CASSAQGYYSGNTIYF	TGTGCCAGCAGCGCTCAGGGATACTACTCTGGAAACACCATATATTTT
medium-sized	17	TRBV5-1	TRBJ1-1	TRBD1	CASSRGQAAGMNTEAFF	TGCGCCAGCAGCCGCGGACAGGCCGCCGGTATGAACACTGAAGCTTTCTTT
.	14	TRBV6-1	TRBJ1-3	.	CASSEAGGENTIYF	TGTGCCAGCAGTGAAGCTGGGGGGGAAAACACCATATATTTT
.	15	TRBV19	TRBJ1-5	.	CASSIDGQNNQPQHF	TGTGCCAGTAGTATAGATGGACAAAACAATCAGCCCCAGCATTTT
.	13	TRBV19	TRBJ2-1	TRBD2	CASLSGRAVEQFF	TGTGCCAGTCTTAGCGGGAGGGCCGTTGAGCAGTTCTTC
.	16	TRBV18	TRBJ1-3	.	CASSPTPQVSGNTIYF	TGTGCCAGCTCACCCACTCCACAGGTCTCTGGAAACACCATATATTTT
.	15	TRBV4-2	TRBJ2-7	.	CASSQDARGAYEQYF	TGTGCCAGCAGCCAAGATGCCAGGGGAGCCTACGAGCAGTACTTC
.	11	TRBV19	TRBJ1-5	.	CASNLDQPQHF	TGTGCCAGTAATCTAGATCAGCCCCAGCATTTT
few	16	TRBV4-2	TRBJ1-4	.	CASSQDTRATNEKLFF	TGTGCCAGCAGCCAAGATACGAGGGCAACTAATGAAAAACTGTTTTTT
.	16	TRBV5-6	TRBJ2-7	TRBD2	CASSSPYLAGCYEQYF	TGTGCCAGCAGCTCCCCTTACTTAGCGGGTTGCTACGAGCAGTACTTC
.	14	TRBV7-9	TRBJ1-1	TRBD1	CASSIGQGNTEAFF	TGTGCCAGCAGCATCGGACAGGGGAACACTGAAGCTTTCTTT
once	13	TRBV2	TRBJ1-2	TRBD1	CASSENRGYGYTF	TGTGCCAGCAGTGAAAACAGGGGCTATGGCTACACCTTC
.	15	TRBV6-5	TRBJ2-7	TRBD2	CASRQYERGLYEQYF	TGTGCCAGCAGACAATACGAGCGGGGACTCTACGAGCAGTACTTC
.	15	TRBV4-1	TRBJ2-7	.	CASSQDSRGAYEQYF	TGCGCCAGCAGCCAAGATTCCAGGGGCGCCTACGAGCAGTACTTC
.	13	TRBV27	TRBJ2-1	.	CASSFGRLNEQFF	TGTGCCAGCAGTTTTGGCAGGCTGAATGAGCAGTTCTTC